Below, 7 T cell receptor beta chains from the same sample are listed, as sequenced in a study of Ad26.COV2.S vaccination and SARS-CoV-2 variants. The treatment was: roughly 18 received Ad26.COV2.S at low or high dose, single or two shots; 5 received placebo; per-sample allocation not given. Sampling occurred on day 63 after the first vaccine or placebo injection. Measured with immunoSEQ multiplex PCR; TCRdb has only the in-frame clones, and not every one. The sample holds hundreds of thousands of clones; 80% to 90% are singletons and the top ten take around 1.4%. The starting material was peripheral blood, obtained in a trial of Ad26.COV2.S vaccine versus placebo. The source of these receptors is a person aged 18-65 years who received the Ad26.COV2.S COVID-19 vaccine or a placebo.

The CDR3 sequence: CSVGTSRRTDTQYF. As DNA, the CDR3 is TGCAGCGTCGGGACTAGCAGACGCACAGATACGCAGTATTTT. V and J are TRBV29-1 and TRBJ2-3, with 9 bases that match TRBD2. The J segment lost 1 base and the V segment lost 6 bases, leaving 5 bases of the junction unmatched. The CDR3 extends over 14 amino acids. The V gene's germline CDR1 is SQVTM and CDR2 ANQGSEA.

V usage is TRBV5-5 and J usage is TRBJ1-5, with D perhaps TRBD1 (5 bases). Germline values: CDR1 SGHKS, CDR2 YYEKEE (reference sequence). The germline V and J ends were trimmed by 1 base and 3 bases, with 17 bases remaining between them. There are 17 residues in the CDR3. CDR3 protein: CASSLRWDPSDNQPQHF. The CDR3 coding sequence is TGTGCCAGCAGCTTGAGGTGGGACCCATCGGACAATCAGCCCCAGCATTTT.

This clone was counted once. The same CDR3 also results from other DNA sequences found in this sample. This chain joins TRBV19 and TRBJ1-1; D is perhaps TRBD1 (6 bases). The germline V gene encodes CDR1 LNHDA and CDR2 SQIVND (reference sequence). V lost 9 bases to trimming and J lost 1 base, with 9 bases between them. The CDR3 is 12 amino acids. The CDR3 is CASRGGNTEAFF. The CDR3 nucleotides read TGTGCCAGCAGGGGAGGGAACACTGAAGCTTTCTTT.

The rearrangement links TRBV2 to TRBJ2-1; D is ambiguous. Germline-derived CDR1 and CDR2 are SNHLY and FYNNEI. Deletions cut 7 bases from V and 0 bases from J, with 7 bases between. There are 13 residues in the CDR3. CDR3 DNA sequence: TGTGCCAGCAAGGGCGTCTCCTACAATGAGCAGTTCTTC. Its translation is CASKGVSYNEQFF.

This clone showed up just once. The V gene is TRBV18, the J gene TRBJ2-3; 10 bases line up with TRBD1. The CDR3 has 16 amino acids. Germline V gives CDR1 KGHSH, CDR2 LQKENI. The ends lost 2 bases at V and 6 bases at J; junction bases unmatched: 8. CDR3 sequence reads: CASSPTGQGKLDTQYF. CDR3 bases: TGTGCCAGCTCACCAACGGGACAGGGGAAATTGGATACGCAGTATTTT.

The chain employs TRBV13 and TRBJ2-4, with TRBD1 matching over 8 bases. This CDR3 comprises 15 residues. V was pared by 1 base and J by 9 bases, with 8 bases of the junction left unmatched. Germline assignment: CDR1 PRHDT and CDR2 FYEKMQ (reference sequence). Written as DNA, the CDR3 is TGTGCCAGCAGCTTAGACGAGGCAGGGGGCCGCATTCAGTACTTC. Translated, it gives CASSLDEAGGRIQYF.

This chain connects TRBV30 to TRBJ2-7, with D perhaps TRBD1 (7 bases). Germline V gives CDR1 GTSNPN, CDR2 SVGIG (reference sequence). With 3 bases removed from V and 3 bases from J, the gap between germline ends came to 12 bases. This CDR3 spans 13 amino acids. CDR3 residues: CAWSRGEGYEQYF. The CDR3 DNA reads TGTGCCTGGAGCAGGGGGGAAGGCTACGAGCAGTACTTC.